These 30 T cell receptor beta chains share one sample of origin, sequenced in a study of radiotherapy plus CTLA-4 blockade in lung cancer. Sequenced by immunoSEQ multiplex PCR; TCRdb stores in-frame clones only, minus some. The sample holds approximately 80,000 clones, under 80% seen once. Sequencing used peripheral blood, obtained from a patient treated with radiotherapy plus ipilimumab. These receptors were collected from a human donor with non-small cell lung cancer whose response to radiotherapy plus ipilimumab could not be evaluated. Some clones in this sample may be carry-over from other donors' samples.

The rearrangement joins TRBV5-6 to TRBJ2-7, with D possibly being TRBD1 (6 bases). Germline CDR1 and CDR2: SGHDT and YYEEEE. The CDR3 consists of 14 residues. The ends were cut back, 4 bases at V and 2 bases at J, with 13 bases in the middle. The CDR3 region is CASSEGQSTYEQYF. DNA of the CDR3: TGTGCCAGCAGCGAAGGACAGAGTACCTACGAGCAGTACTTC.

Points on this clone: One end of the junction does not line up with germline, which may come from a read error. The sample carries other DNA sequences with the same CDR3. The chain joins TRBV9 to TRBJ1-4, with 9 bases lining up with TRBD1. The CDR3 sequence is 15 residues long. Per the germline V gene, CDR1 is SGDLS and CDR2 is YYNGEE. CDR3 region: CASSVGQGWGEKLFF. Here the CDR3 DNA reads TGTGCCAGCAGTGTAGGACAGGGGTGGGGAGAAAAACTGTTTTTT.

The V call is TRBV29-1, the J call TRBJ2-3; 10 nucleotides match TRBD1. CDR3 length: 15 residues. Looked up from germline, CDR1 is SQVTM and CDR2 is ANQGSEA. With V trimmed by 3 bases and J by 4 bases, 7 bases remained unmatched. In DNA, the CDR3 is TGCAGCGTTGACCGGGCCGGGACAGGGGCAGATACGCAGTATTTT. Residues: CSVDRAGTGADTQYF.

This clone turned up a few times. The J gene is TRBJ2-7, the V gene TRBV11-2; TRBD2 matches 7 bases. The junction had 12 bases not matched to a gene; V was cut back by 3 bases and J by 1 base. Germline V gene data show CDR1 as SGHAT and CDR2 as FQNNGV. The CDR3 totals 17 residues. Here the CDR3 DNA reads TGTGCCAGCAGCTTGGGGGTGAGGGGCGGGGGTTCCTACGAGCAGTACTTC. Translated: CASSLGVRGGGSYEQYF.

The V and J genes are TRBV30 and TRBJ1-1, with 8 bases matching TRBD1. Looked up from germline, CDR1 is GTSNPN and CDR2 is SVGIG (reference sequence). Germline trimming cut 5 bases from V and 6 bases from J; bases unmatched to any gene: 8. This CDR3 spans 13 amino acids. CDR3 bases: TGTGCCTGGGCCTCAGGGGGCCGGGCTGAAGCTTTCTTT. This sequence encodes CAWASGGRAEAFF. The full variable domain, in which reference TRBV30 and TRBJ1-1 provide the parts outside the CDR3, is SQTIHQWPATLVQPVGSPLSLECTVEGTSNPNLYWYRQAAGRGLQLLFYSVGIGQISSEVPQNLSASRPQDRQFILSSKKLLLSDSGFYLCAWASGGRAEAFFGQGTRLTVV.

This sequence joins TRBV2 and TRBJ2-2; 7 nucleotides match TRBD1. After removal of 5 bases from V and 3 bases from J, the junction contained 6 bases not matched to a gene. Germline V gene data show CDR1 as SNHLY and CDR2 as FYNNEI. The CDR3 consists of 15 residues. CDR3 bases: TGTGCCAGCAGTCCCGACAGGGTGGACACCGGGGAGCTGTTTTTT. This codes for CASSPDRVDTGELFF.

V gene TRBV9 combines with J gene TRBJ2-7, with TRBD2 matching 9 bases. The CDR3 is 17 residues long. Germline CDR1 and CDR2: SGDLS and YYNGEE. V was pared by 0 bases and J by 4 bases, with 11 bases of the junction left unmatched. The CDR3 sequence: CASSVDRGAGGPYEQYF. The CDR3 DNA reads TGTGCCAGCAGCGTAGACCGGGGAGCGGGGGGACCATACGAGCAGTACTTC.

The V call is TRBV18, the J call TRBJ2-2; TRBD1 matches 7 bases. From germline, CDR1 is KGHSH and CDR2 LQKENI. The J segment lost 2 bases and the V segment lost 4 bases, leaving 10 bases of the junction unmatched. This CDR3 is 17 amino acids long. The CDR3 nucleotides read TGTGCCAGCTCACGCCAGTTCGGGACAGATAACACCGGGGAGCTGTTTTTT. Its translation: CASSRQFGTDNTGELFF.

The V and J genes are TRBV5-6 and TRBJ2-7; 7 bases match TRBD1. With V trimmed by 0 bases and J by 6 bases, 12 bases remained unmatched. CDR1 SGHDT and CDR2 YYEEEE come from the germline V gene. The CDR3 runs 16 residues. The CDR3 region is CASSLERGQWGSEQYF. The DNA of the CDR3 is TGTGCCAGCAGCTTGGAGAGGGGGCAGTGGGGGAGCGAGCAGTACTTC. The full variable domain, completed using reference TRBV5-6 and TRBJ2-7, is DAGVTQSPTHLIKTRGQQVTLRCSPKSGHDTVSWYQQALGQGPQFIFQYYEEEERQRGNFPDRFSGHQFPNYSSELNVNALLLGDSALYLCASSLERGQWGSEQYFGPGTRLTVT.

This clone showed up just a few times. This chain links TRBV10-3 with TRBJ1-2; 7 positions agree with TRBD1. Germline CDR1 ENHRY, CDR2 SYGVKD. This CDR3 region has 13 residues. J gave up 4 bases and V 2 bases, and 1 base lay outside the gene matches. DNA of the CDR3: TGTGCCATCAGTGAGCAGGGGGGCTATGGCTACACCTTC. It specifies CAISEQGGYGYTF.

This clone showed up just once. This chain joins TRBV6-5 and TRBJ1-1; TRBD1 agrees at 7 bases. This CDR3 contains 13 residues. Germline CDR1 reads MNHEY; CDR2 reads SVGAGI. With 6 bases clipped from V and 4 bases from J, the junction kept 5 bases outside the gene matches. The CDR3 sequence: CASSQAGGTEAFF. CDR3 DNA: TGTGCCAGCAGCCAAGCAGGGGGCACTGAAGCTTTCTTT.

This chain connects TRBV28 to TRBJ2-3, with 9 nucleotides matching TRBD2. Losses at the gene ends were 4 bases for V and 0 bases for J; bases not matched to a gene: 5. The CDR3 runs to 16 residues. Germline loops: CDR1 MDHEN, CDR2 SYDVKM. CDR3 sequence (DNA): TGTGCCAGCAGTTCCTCTAGCGGGACCAGCACAGATACGCAGTATTTT. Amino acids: CASSSSSGTSTDTQYF.

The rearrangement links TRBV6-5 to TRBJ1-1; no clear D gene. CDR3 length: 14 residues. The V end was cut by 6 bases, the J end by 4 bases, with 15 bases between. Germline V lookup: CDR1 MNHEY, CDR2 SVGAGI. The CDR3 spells CASSPIPRGTEAFF. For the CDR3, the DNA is TGTGCCAGCAGCCCTATTCCCCGGGGCACTGAAGCTTTCTTT.

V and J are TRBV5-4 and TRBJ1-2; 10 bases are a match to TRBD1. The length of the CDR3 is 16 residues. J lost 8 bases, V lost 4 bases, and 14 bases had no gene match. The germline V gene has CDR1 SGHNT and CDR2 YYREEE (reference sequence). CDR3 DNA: TGTGCCAGCAGCCCTTTTCGGGACAGGGGCGCGATGGGCTACACCTTC. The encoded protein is CASSPFRDRGAMGYTF.

CDR3 bases: TGTGCCAGCAGTTACTCCCGGGACAGGGGATCACACACCATATATTTT. It yields the protein CASSYSRDRGSHTIYF. The rearrangement joins TRBV6-5 to TRBJ1-3; the match to TRBD1 covers 10 bases. This CDR3 spans 16 amino acids. With 0 bases clipped from V and 8 bases from J, the junction kept 7 bases outside the gene matches. In germline, CDR1 is MNHEY, CDR2 SVGAGI.

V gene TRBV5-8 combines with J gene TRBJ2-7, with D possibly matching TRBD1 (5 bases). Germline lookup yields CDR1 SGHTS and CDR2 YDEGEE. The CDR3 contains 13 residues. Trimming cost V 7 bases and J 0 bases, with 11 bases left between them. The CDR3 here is CASVTEFSYEQYF. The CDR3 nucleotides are TGTGCCAGCGTGACAGAGTTCTCCTACGAGCAGTACTTC.

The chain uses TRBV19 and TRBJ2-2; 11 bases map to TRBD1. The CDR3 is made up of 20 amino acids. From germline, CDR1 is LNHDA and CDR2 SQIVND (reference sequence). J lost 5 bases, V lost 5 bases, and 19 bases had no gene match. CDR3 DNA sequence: TGTGCCAGTAGTCCGAATTCCAGGACAGGGGGCATGTATGGGACCGGGGAGCTGTTTTTT. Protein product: CASSPNSRTGGMYGTGELFF.

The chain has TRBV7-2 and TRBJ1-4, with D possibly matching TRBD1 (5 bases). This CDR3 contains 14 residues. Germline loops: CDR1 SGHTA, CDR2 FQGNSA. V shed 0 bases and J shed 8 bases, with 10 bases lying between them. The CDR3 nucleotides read TGTGCCAGCAGCTTAGCGGAGGGGAGGGAAAAACTGTTTTTT. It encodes CASSLAEGREKLFF.

CDR3 amino acids: CASSDPEGGFYEQYF. CDR3 DNA: TGTGCCAGCAGCGACCCTGAAGGGGGCTTTTACGAGCAGTACTTC. The chain uses TRBV7-9 and TRBJ2-7; 7 bases agree with TRBD1. Unmatched junction bases numbered 11, after V lost 5 bases and J lost 4 bases. The CDR3 loop spans 15 amino acids. Germline V CDR1 and CDR2: SEHNR, FQNEAQ (reference sequence).

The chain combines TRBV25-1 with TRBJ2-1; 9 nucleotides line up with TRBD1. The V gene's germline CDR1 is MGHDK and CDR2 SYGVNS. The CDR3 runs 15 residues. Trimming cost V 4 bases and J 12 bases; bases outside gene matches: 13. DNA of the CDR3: TGTGCCAGCAGTGCGGACAGGGGTTTTCTTCACGGGCAGTTCTTC. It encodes CASSADRGFLHGQFF.

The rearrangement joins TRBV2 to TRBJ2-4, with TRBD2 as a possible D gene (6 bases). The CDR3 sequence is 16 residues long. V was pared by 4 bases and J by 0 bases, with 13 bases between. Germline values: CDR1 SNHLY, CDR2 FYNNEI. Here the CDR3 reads CASSGWRALAKNIQYF. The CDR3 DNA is TGTGCCAGCAGTGGGTGGAGGGCCCTAGCCAAAAACATTCAGTACTTC.

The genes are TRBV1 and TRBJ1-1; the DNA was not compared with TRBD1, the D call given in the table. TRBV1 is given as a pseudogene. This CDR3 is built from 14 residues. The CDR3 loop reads CTSSPWTDNTEAFF. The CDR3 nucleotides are TGCACCAGCAGCCCTTGGACAGATAACACTGAAGCTTTCTTT.

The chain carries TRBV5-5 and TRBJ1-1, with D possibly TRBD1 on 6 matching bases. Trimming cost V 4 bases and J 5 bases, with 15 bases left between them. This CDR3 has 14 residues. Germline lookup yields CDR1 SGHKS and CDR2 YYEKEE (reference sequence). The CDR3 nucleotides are TGTGCCAGCAGCCCCAGGGGATCGGATACTGAAGCTTTCTTT. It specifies CASSPRGSDTEAFF.

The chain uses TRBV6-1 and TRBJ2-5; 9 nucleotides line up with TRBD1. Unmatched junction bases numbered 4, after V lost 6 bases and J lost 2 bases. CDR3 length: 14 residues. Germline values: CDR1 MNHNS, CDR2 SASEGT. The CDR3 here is CASRRGTGQETQYF. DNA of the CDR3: TGTGCCAGCAGAAGGGGGACAGGGCAAGAGACCCAGTACTTC.

This CDR3 reads CASSLLGAGGDQPQHF. The CDR3 coding sequence is TGTGCCAGCAGCTTGCTCGGAGCAGGGGGTGATCAGCCCCAGCATTTT. The chain recombines TRBV5-8 with TRBJ1-5, with 7 bases fitting TRBD1. Unmatched junction bases numbered 9, after V lost 1 base and J lost 5 bases. The germline gives CDR1 SGHTS, CDR2 YDEGEE. This CDR3 region has 16 residues.

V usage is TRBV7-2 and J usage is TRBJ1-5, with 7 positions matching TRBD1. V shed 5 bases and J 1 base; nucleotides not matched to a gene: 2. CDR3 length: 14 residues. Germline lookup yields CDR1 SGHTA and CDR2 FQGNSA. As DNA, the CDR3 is TGTGCCAGCAGCCCACAGGGGAGCAATCAGCCCCAGCATTTT. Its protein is CASSPQGSNQPQHF.

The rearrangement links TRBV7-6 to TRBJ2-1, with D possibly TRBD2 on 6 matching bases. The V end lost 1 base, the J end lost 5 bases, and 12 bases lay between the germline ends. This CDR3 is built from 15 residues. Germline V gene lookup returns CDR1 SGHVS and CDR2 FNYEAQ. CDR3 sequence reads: CASSLGAGSNNEQFF. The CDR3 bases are TGTGCCAGCAGCTTAGGAGCGGGTTCAAACAATGAGCAGTTCTTC.

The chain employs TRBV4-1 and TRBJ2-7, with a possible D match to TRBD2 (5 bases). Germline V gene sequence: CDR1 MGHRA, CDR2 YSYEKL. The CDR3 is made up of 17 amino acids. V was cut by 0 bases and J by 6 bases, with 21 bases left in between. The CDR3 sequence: CASSQELSRGSPFEQYF. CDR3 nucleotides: TGCGCCAGCAGCCAAGAATTATCCAGAGGGTCCCCATTCGAGCAGTACTTC.

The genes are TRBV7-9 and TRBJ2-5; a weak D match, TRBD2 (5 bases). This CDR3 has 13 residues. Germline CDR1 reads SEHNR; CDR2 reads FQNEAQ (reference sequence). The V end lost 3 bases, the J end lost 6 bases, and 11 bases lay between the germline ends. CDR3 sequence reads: CASSFSSRQTQYF. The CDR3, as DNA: TGTGCCAGCAGCTTCTCTAGCAGACAGACCCAGTACTTC.

CDR3 protein: CASSLESSGVYEQYF. CDR3 sequence (DNA): TGTGCCAGCAGCTTAGAGTCTAGCGGGGTCTACGAGCAGTACTTC. The chain combines TRBV7-8 with TRBJ2-7; 9 positions match TRBD2. This CDR3 has 15 residues. Germline V lookup: CDR1 SGHVS, CDR2 FQNEAQ. V shed 1 base, J shed 3 bases, and the junction held 4 bases outside the gene matches.